This T cell receptor beta chain was captured by sequencing in a study of T-cell memory formation after mild COVID-19. The germline V gene encodes CDR1 MNHEY and CDR2 SMNVEV (reference sequence). After removal of 5 bases from V and 14 bases from J, the junction contained 5 bases not matched to a gene. This CDR3 is built from 13 residues. From the 5' RACE reads, TCRdb called clonotypes with MiXCR, one entry per CDR3 protein. Among under 400,000 distinct CDR3 sequences, roughly 21% were seen once, and the ten largest hold around 13%. J is TRBJ2-1 and V is TRBV27; 14 nucleotides align to TRBD2. Sequenced: PBMCs or a T cell subset sorted from them (not recorded which). The sequence came from an adult woman who had mild COVID-19 (a few samples of this study predate the infection). Cell type and time point are not known. DNA for the CDR3: TGTGCCAGCAGTAGGACTAGCGGGAGGAATGAGTTCTTC. The encoded protein is CASSRTSGRNEFF.